The T cell receptor beta chain under discussion was sequenced for a study of blood T cell repertoires in COVID-19. Study in general: Sources were T cells, B-cell-depleted T cells, or PBMCs; the material itself was cDNA or gDNA.

Authors' data handling: The authors estimated nucleated cell counts from reference gene primer amplification. Measured with immunoSEQ multiplex PCR; TCRdb has only the in-frame clones, and not every one. V, J and clone size reflect that table, while D and trimming were determined from the DNA. The data show 93,000 or so clones, about 87% seen once. Sequenced material: peripheral blood. The TCR was taken from a human donor in a cohort sampled during active or convalescent COVID-19.

The CDR3 loop reads CASSQKGGAYGYTF. The DNA of the CDR3 is TGCGCCAGCAGCCAAAAGGGGGGGGCCTATGGCTACACCTTC. The chain couples TRBV4-1 to TRBJ1-2; D possibly corresponds to TRBD1 (6 bases). The V end was cut by 2 bases, the J end by 4 bases, with 11 bases between. Germline V lookup: CDR1 MGHRA, CDR2 YSYEKL. The CDR3 consists of 14 residues.